The 20 T cell receptor beta chains below all came from one sample that was sequenced in a study of breast tumors, draining lymph nodes, adjacent tissues. Axillary draining lymph nodes of breast cancer patients supplied the node samples. TCRdb fed the multiplex PCR reads into MiXCR, producing one record per CDR3 protein. The table shows approximately 200,000 distinct CDR3 sequences, with around a third occurring only once. Sequencing was performed on axillary lymph node tissue. The receptors stem from a female donor with breast cancer. Some clones in this sample may be carry-over from other donors' samples.

This clonotype was observed many times. This chain uses TRBV15 with TRBJ1-2; 8 bases line up with TRBD1. Unmatched junction bases numbered 0, after V lost 3 bases and J lost 6 bases. The CDR3 sequence is 12 residues long. Per germline, CDR1 LNHNV and CDR2 YYDKDF (reference sequence). DNA of the CDR3: TGTGCCACCAGCAGCAGGGGGCATGGCTACACCTTC. Its translation: CATSSRGHGYTF.

Note on this clonotype: The limits of the CDR3 on the DNA are not certain, so only TCRdb's listed CDR3 is given. The J gene is TRBJ2-7, the V gene TRBV7-9; the table assigns TRBD2, which was not confirmed against the DNA. Both ends counted, the CDR3 spans 19 residues. Looked up from germline, CDR1 is SEHNR and CDR2 is FQNEAQ (reference sequence). CDR3 protein: CASSFYICSGETSGYEQYF.

This clonotype was detected many times. The chain carries TRBV3-1 and TRBJ2-3; D not resolved. The CDR3 is 13 amino acids. The germline V gene encodes CDR1 LGHDT and CDR2 YNNKEL (reference sequence). V was pared by 1 base and J by 2 bases, with 4 bases between. The CDR3, as DNA: TGTGCCAGCAGCCAAGCCTTCACAGATACGCAGTATTTT. Translating gives CASSQAFTDTQYF.

On this clonotype: One end of the junction does not line up with germline, which may come from a read error. J is TRBJ2-7 and V is TRBV7-2, with TRBD1 as a possible D gene (5 bases). The CDR3 is made up of 15 amino acids. Per the germline V gene, CDR1 is SGHTA and CDR2 is FQGNSA. CDR3 sequence (DNA): TGTGCCAGCAGCCAGGACACCGGTGGCTCCTACGAACAGTACTTC. This encodes CASSQDTGGSYEQYF.

This clonotype was seen at least ten times. This rearrangement joins TRBV13 to TRBJ2-1; D gene unclear. Germline assignment: CDR1 PRHDT and CDR2 FYEKMQ (reference sequence). The CDR3 is 14 amino acids. Trimming pared 3 bases from V and 5 bases from J, leaving 11 bases between. The CDR3 DNA follows: TGTGCCAGCAGCTTCGCTAGGTCGAACAATGAGCAGTTCTTC. Translation gives CASSFARSNNEQFF. The whole variable domain, filled in from reference TRBV13 and TRBJ2-1, reads AAGVIQSPRHLIKEKRETATLKCYPIPRHDTVYWYQQGPGQDPQFLISFYEKMQSDKGSIPDRFSAQQFSDYHSELNMSSLELGDSALYFCASSFARSNNEQFFGPGTRLTVL.

This clonotype was counted many times. The CDR3 sequence: CATSASGTLLGYTF. The CDR3 bases are TGTGCCACCAGTGCCTCCGGGACCCTCTTGGGCTACACCTTC. The chain has TRBV24-1 and TRBJ1-2, with a tentative D call TRBD1 (5 bases). Germline CDR1 and CDR2: KGHDR and SFDVKD. The ends were cut back, 5 bases at V and 8 bases at J, with 17 bases in the middle. The length of the CDR3 is 14 residues.

In this sample, this clonotype turned up many times. V is TRBV7-3 and J is TRBJ2-1; 10 nucleotides line up with TRBD2. V was pared by 5 bases and J by 0 bases, with 19 bases of the junction left unmatched. The germline CDR1 and CDR2 sequences are SGHTA and FQGTGA. The CDR3 contains 21 residues. DNA for the CDR3: TGTGCCAGCAGCCAGACGCCAGGACTAGCGGCATACTCGAGCTCCTACAATGAGCAGTTCTTC. Translated: CASSQTPGLAAYSSSYNEQFF.

The chain's CDR3 is CASRPPGGLAGVNEQFF. The CDR3 nucleotides are TGTGCCAGCAGGCCCCCGGGGGGACTAGCGGGGGTCAATGAGCAGTTCTTC. This rearrangement joins TRBV2 to TRBJ2-1, with 14 bases that match TRBD2. Germline V gene data show CDR1 as SNHLY and CDR2 as FYNNEI. Losses at the gene ends were 6 bases for V and 6 bases for J; bases not matched to a gene: 10. CDR3 length: 17 residues.

This clonotype was counted once. A read error may explain this, as a much larger clone is one base away. The V gene is TRBV5-6, the J gene TRBJ2-1, with 11 bases aligning to TRBD2. The germline gives CDR1 SGHDT, CDR2 YYEEEE. CDR3 length: 20 residues. CDR3 protein: CASSSLAGTSGVGIYNGQFF. CDR3 in DNA: TGTGCCAGCAGCTCACTAGCCGGGACTAGCGGTGTAGGGATCTACAATGGGCAGTTCTTC.

Note on this clonotype: Germline and junction disagree at one end, which may indicate a read error. The V gene is TRBV18, the J gene TRBJ1-5; D may be TRBD1 (5 bases). CDR1 is KGHSH, CDR2 LQKENI, per germline. The CDR3 has 15 amino acids. The DNA for the CDR3 is TGTGCCAGCTCACCGGTTCAGGGTGAGGAATCAGCCCAGCACTTT. It yields the protein CASSPVQGEESAQHF.

This clonotype was found many times. The chain couples TRBV7-3 to TRBJ1-2; no definite D call. Trimming pared 4 bases from V and 4 bases from J, leaving 13 bases between. Germline assignment: CDR1 SGHTA and CDR2 FQGTGA. The CDR3 runs to 14 residues. CDR3 DNA: TGTGCCAGCAGCTCTTGGACCGGACCCTATGGCTACACCTTC. Its translation is CASSSWTGPYGYTF.

This clonotype was detected a few times. CDR3 region: CASRDPRIGGKYNEQYF. The CDR3 nucleotides are TGTGCCAGCAGGGACCCTCGGATCGGGGGAAAGTACAATGAGCAGTATTTT. The chain is built from TRBV2 and TRBJ2-3, with a tentative D call TRBD2 (6 bases). Germline assignment: CDR1 SNHLY and CDR2 FYNNEI. The CDR3 totals 17 residues. Trimming removed 6 bases at V and 11 bases at J, with 30 bases between.

There are many counts of this clonotype. This chain links TRBV3-1 with TRBJ2-7; 13 nucleotides agree with TRBD2. V dropped 5 bases and J dropped 3; count of bases not matched to a gene: 4. The CDR3 has 15 amino acids. Per the germline V gene, CDR1 is LGHDT and CDR2 is YNNKEL (reference sequence). CDR3: CASSGTSGRVYEQYF. CDR3 DNA: TGTGCCAGCAGCGGTACTAGCGGGAGGGTCTACGAGCAGTACTTC.

This clonotype was detected many times. The V call is TRBV6-1, the J call TRBJ1-6, with TRBD1 as a possible D gene (5 bases). The CDR3 spans 15 residues. V lost 7 bases and J lost 7, with 17 bases in between. The V gene's germline CDR1 is MNHNS and CDR2 SASEGT. The CDR3: CASTSLGRANSPLHF. The DNA of the CDR3 is TGTGCCAGCACCTCACTGGGCAGGGCAAATTCACCCCTCCACTTT.

The chain employs TRBV27 and TRBJ1-2, with TRBD1 identical over 9 bases. Germline loops: CDR1 MNHEY, CDR2 SMNVEV (reference sequence). This CDR3 has 18 residues. J gave up 2 bases and V 1 base, and 11 bases lay outside the gene matches. This chain's CDR3 is CASSLYALTGGENYGYTF. The CDR3 DNA sequence: TGTGCCAGCAGTTTATATGCCCTTACAGGGGGCGAAAACTATGGCTACACCTTC.

Note on this clonotype: A much larger clone sits a single nucleotide away, making a read error possible. As DNA, the CDR3 is TGTGCCAGCAAACAGTCGGGACAGGGAAATTCACCCCTCCACTTT. Protein: CASKQSGQGNSPLHF. The chain has TRBV6-6 and TRBJ1-6, with 9 nucleotides matching TRBD1. There are 15 residues in the CDR3. Germline V gives CDR1 MNHNY, CDR2 SVGAGI (reference sequence). V trimming: 7 bases; J trimming: 7 bases; junction bases outside the gene matches: 8.

This clonotype was counted only a few times. The chain links TRBV4-3 to TRBJ1-6, with TRBD1 as a possible D gene (5 bases). The V gene lost 0 bases and the J gene lost 7 bases, with 19 bases spanning the gap. The CDR3 is made up of 18 amino acids. CDR1 and CDR2 (germline): LGHNA, YSLEER. The CDR3 sequence: CASSQDWGGSGVNSPLHF. The CDR3 DNA reads as TGCGCCAGCAGCCAAGATTGGGGGGGGAGTGGCGTCAATTCACCCCTCCACTTT.

This chain connects TRBV20-1 to TRBJ2-1, with 10 bases matching TRBD2. This CDR3 is built from 15 residues. Germline V gives CDR1 DFQATT, CDR2 SNEGSKA (reference sequence). With V trimmed by 3 bases and J by 7 bases, 9 bases remained unmatched. The CDR3 loop reads CSARGAGGPRNEQFF. CDR3 bases: TGCAGTGCTAGGGGAGCGGGAGGGCCCCGGAATGAGCAGTTCTTC.

This clonotype was recorded at least ten times. This chain uses TRBV30 with TRBJ1-5, with D perhaps TRBD1 (5 bases). In germline, CDR1 is GTSNPN, CDR2 SVGIG (reference sequence). V gave up 5 bases and J gave up 7 bases, with 18 bases separating them. CDR3 size: 14 residues. CDR3 region: CAWSSGQGRQPQHF. DNA of the CDR3: TGTGCCTGGTCCTCCGGGCAGGGTCGGCAGCCCCAGCATTTT.

This clonotype was counted at least ten times. The chain combines TRBV2 with TRBJ2-3; TRBD1 matches 8 bases. Germline trimming cut 0 bases from V and 4 bases from J; bases unmatched to any gene: 6. Germline lookup yields CDR1 SNHLY and CDR2 FYNNEI. The CDR3 is 16 amino acids. This CDR3 reads CASSEAKNRGADTQYF. The CDR3 bases are TGTGCCAGCAGTGAAGCGAAGAACAGGGGGGCAGATACGCAGTATTTT.